These T cell receptor beta chains were read from a single sample in a study of shared clonotypes between healthy human individuals. The repertoire was sequenced with immunoSEQ multiplex PCR; TCRdb's copy has only in-frame clones and lacks some. The sample lists some 2,500,000 clones; roughly 93% were seen once. The sample consisted of naive CD4+ T cells from PBMCs. The receptors shown here come from a man aged 18-30 years in good health. Some clones in this sample may be carry-over from other donors' samples. Each CDR3 is given with its conserved first and last residue. Fields, in order: J gene, CDR3 length, V gene, CDR3 protein.

J: TRBJ2-1
length: 17
V: TRBV5-1
CDR3: CASSLSLGGASYNEQFF

J: TRBJ1-5
length: 16
V: TRBV4-1
CDR3: CASSQGHDYSNQPQHF

J: TRBJ2-5
length: 13
V: TRBV5-4
CDR3: CASSLTPLETQYF

J: TRBJ2-1
length: 15
V: TRBV9
CDR3: CASSLGTGSYNEQFF

J: TRBJ1-3
length: 18
V: TRBV19
CDR3: CASSIEGTGSLSGNTIYF

J: TRBJ1-2
length: 16
V: TRBV9
CDR3: CASSAPTERKSYGYTF

J: TRBJ1-1
length: 12
V: TRBV29-1
CDR3: CSVGTGGTEAFF

J: TRBJ2-5
length: 16
V: TRBV4-1
CDR3: CASSQDLGQVRETQYF

J: TRBJ2-5
length: 15
V: TRBV4-1
CDR3: CASSQVASAQETQYF

J: TRBJ1-2
length: 15
V: TRBV7-8
CDR3: CASSLRGWQPYGYTF

J: TRBJ1-2
length: 15
V: TRBV5-1
CDR3: CASQQGTGGAYGYTF

J: TRBJ2-5
length: 14
V: TRBV2
CDR3: CASNDGGGEETQYF

J: TRBJ1-1
length: 15
V: TRBV6-1
CDR3: CASSEGAGGRTEAFF

J: TRBJ1-5
length: 13
V: TRBV7-3
CDR3: CASSVTGNQPQHF

J: TRBJ2-3
length: 16
V: TRBV15
CDR3: CATSYGTLNGADTQYF

J: TRBJ1-3
length: 17
V: TRBV27
CDR3: CASSLSWAGGSGNTIYF

J: TRBJ1-5
length: 16
V: TRBV28
CDR3: CASRPPGHNSNQPQHF

J: TRBJ2-2
length: 17
V: TRBV29-1
CDR3: CSVLLGTSGPNTGELFF

J: TRBJ1-2
length: 14
V: TRBV7-9
CDR3: CAGGRGAYNYGYTF

J: TRBJ2-7
length: 13
V: TRBV30
CDR3: CAWSTTGYGEQYF

J: TRBJ2-7
length: 16
V: TRBV30
CDR3: CAWSVLPRDIYYEQYF

J: TRBJ2-5
length: 17
V: TRBV19
CDR3: CASSQVRTASGGETQYF

J: TRBJ2-1
length: 13
V: TRBV6-6
CDR3: CASTPSGSYEQFF

J: TRBJ1-2
length: 13
V: TRBV19
CDR3: CASTSSSNYGYTF

J: TRBJ2-7
length: 13
V: TRBV30
CDR3: CAWSPRTGGEQYF

J: TRBJ2-1
length: 12
V: TRBV11-3
CDR3: CASSLVGGEQFF

J: TRBJ1-5
length: 14
V: TRBV2
CDR3: CASSDQAADQPQHF

J: TRBJ2-5
length: 13
V: TRBV14
CDR3: CASSRNPQETQYF

J: TRBJ1-1
length: 14
V: TRBV7-3
CDR3: CASSQGGVGTEAFF

J: TRBJ2-7
length: 15
V: TRBV21-1
CDR3: CASSLYRGRPGEQYF

J: TRBJ2-3
length: 13
V: TRBV2
CDR3: CALGVGPEDTQYF

J: TRBJ2-5
length: 15
V: TRBV30
CDR3: CAWSVSGAGVETQYF

J: TRBJ2-3
length: 16
V: TRBV18
CDR3: CASSPLVAGISDTQYF

J: TRBJ1-2
length: 13
V: TRBV5-4
CDR3: CASSSGPTYGYTF

J: TRBJ1-5
length: 15
V: TRBV7-8
CDR3: CASSLGTASNQPQHF

J: TRBJ2-3
length: 14
V: TRBV11-2
CDR3: CASSLDRYTDTQYF

J: TRBJ1-1
length: 16
V: TRBV11-1
CDR3: CASSRGQARVYTEAFF

J: TRBJ2-7
length: 14
V: TRBV10-3
CDR3: CAIRQALDNYEQYF

J: TRBJ2-3
length: 16
V: TRBV29-1
CDR3: CSLRGAGLLGVDTQYF

J: TRBJ1-2
length: 17
V: TRBV9
CDR3: CASSARQWGQGTYGYTF

J: TRBJ2-7
length: 17
V: TRBV2
CDR3: CASSARTGTGREYEQYF

J: TRBJ2-1
length: 19
V: TRBV27
CDR3: CASSHSRLAGGRSYNEQFF

J: TRBJ2-7
length: 14
V: TRBV6-6
CDR3: CASSWITGAYEQYF

J: TRBJ1-4
length: 15
V: TRBV14
CDR3: CASSRSTGMREKLFF

J: TRBJ2-5
length: 14
V: TRBV29-1
CDR3: CSVDPASGQETQYF

J: TRBJ2-7
length: 12
V: TRBV6-1
CDR3: CASSELGYEQYF

J: TRBJ2-7
length: 14
V: TRBV7-9
CDR3: CASSVGRGPNEQYF

J: TRBJ2-1
length: 15
V: TRBV19
CDR3: CASSSGLAAAWEQFF